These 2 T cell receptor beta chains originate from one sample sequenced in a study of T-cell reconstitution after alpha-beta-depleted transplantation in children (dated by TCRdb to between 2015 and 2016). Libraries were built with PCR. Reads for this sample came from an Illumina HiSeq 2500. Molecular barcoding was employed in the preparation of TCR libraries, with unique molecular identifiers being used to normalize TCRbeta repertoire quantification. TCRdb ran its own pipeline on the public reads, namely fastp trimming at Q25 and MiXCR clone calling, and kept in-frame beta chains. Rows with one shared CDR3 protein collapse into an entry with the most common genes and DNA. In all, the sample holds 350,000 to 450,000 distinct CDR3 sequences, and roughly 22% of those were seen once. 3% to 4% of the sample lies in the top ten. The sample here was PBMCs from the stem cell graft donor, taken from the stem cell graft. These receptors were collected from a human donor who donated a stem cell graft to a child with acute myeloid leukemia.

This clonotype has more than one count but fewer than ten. The CDR3 reads CASSGGTSGIYEQYF. The CDR3 DNA follows: TGCGCCAGCAGTGGAGGGACTAGCGGAATATACGAGCAGTACTTC. The chain is built from TRBV10-1 and TRBJ2-7, with TRBD2 matching over 11 bases. The germline V gene has CDR1 WNHNN and CDR2 SYGVQD (reference sequence). V lost 4 bases to trimming and J lost 4 bases; unmatched junction nucleotides: 6. The CDR3 is 15 amino acids.

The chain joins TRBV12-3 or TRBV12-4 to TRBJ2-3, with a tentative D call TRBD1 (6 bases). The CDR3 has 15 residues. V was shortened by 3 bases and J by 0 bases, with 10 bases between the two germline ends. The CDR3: CASSLGHPSTDTQYF. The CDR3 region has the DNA TGTGCCAGCAGTTTGGGACACCCGAGCACAGATACGCAGTATTTT.